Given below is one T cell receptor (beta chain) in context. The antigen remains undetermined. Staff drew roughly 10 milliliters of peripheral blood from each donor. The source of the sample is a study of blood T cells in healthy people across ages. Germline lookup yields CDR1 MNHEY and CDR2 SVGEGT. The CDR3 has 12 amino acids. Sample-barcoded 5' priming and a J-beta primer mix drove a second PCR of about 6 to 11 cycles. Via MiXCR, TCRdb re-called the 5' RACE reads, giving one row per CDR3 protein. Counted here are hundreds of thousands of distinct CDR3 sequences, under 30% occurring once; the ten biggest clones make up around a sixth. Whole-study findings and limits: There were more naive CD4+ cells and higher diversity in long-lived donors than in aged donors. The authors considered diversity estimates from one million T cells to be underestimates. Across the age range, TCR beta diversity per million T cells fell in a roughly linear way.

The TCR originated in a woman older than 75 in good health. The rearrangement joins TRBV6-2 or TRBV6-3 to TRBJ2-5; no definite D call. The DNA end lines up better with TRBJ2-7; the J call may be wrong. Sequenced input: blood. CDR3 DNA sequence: TGTGCCAGCAGTATATCTCCTTACGAGCAGTACTTC. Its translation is CASSISPYEQYF.